These 12 T cell receptor beta chains came from one sample sequenced in a study of T cell responses to AZD1222 COVID-19 vaccine. Produced via immunoSEQ multiplex PCR; TCRdb's table is partial and in-frame only. The table shows 110,000 to 150,000 clones, with about 91% occurring only once. The sample here was peripheral blood, taken on day 0 of AZD1222 vaccination. These TCRs come from an adult in good health.

This clone was seen a single time. This chain uses TRBV30 with TRBJ2-5, with no clear D. Germline loops: CDR1 GTSNPN, CDR2 SVGIG (reference sequence). V gave up 0 bases and J gave up 2 bases, with 10 bases separating them. The CDR3 is 14 residues long. The CDR3 DNA reads as TGTGCCTGGAGTGTAGTGGTGGGGCAAGAGACCCAGTACTTC. Translation: CAWSVVVGQETQYF.

The V and J genes are TRBV9 and TRBJ2-3; 11 bases are a match to TRBD2. The germline V gene encodes CDR1 SGDLS and CDR2 YYNGEE. J was trimmed by 5 bases and V by 4 bases; bases with no gene match: 9. The CDR3 extends over 16 amino acids. CDR3 protein: CASSTAQLAGVDTQYF. Written as DNA, the CDR3 is TGTGCCAGCAGCACCGCCCAACTAGCGGGAGTAGATACGCAGTATTTT.

The chain has TRBV29-1 and TRBJ2-3, with 7 bases matching TRBD2. The CDR3 is 14 amino acids. Germline CDR1 and CDR2: SQVTM and ANQGSEA. The V and J ends lost 3 bases and 6 bases, in that order; junction bases with no gene match: 9. The CDR3 loop reads CSVDLAGEGDTQYF. The CDR3 region has the DNA TGCAGCGTTGATCTGGCGGGAGAAGGGGATACGCAGTATTTT.

The chain recombines TRBV18 with TRBJ2-5; 9 nucleotides line up with TRBD2. The CDR3 runs to 17 residues. Germline CDR1 KGHSH, CDR2 LQKENI. V gave up 3 bases and J gave up 4 bases; unmatched junction bases: 12. The CDR3 bases are TGTGCCAGCTCACCCTCCCTGCGGGAGGGCCCCGTAGAGACCCAGTACTTC. It codes for CASSPSLREGPVETQYF.

The chain links TRBV4-2 to TRBJ2-7; 10 nucleotides align to TRBD2. Germline values: CDR1 LGHNA, CDR2 YNFKEQ. The CDR3 consists of 16 residues. J was trimmed by 5 bases and V by 2 bases; bases with no gene match: 9. The CDR3 sequence: CASSQKPSGSGNEQYF. CDR3 nucleotide sequence: TGTGCCAGCAGCCAAAAACCTAGCGGGAGTGGGAACGAGCAGTACTTC.

In its sample, this clone was seen a few times. The genes are TRBV5-6 and TRBJ1-4; D is unresolved. The CDR3 extends over 13 amino acids. Germline CDR1 SGHDT, CDR2 YYEEEE. Trimming removed 2 bases from V and 8 bases from J, with 10 bases in between. CDR3 nucleotide sequence: TGTGCCAGCAGCTTAAGGACGGTCGAAAAACTGTTTTTT. Amino acid sequence: CASSLRTVEKLFF.

The chain couples TRBV2 to TRBJ1-1; 11 bases match TRBD1. There are 16 residues in the CDR3. The V gene's germline CDR1 is SNHLY and CDR2 FYNNEI. With V trimmed by 9 bases and J by 4 bases, 13 bases remained unmatched. CDR3 in amino acids: CASKDRGLSMGTEAFF. Written as DNA, the CDR3 is TGTGCCAGTAAGGACAGGGGGCTTAGTATGGGCACTGAAGCTTTCTTT. The complete variable domain, with remaining parts taken from reference TRBV2 and TRBJ1-1, reads EPEVTQTPSHQVTQMGQEVILRCVPISNHLYFYWYRQILGQKVEFLVSFYNNEISEKSEIFDDQFSVERPDGSNFTLKIRSTKLEDSAMYFCASKDRGLSMGTEAFFGQGTRLTVV.

The V and J genes are TRBV15 and TRBJ1-3; D is undetermined. The V gene's germline CDR1 is LNHNV and CDR2 YYDKDF (reference sequence). Trimming removed 0 bases at V and 0 bases at J, with 12 bases between. The CDR3 runs 17 residues. Written as DNA, the CDR3 is TGTGCCACCAGCAGAGATACTTATTCCGGCTCTGGAAACACCATATATTTT. This encodes CATSRDTYSGSGNTIYF.

The V call is TRBV5-4, the J call TRBJ2-5; D remains unclear. Germline CDR1 and CDR2: SGHNT and YYREEE (reference sequence). V was trimmed by 3 bases and J by 4 bases, leaving 13 bases between them. CDR3 length equals 14 residues. The chain's CDR3 is CASSSQVTGETQYF. In DNA, the CDR3 is TGTGCCAGCAGCTCCCAAGTGACCGGAGAGACCCAGTACTTC.

The sample holds a few counts of this clone. J is TRBJ1-5 and V is TRBV9; the D is unclear. The CDR3 loop spans 14 amino acids. The germline V gene encodes CDR1 SGDLS and CDR2 YYNGEE. Trimming stripped 0 bases from V and 6 bases from J, with 10 bases between. CDR3 loop: CASSVDSVCQPQHF. CDR3 nucleotides: TGTGCCAGCAGCGTAGACTCGGTTTGTCAGCCCCAGCATTTT.

This clone came up a few times. The chain is built from TRBV21-1 and TRBJ1-2. TRBV21-1 is classified as a pseudogene. The CDR3 has 14 residues. For the CDR3, the DNA is TGTGCCAGCAGCAAATTAGGCAGGGAGCAAGGCTACACCTTC. It encodes CASSKLGREQGYTF.

The chain is built from TRBV5-5 and TRBJ1-4; D gene uncertain. V shed 3 bases and J shed 0 bases, with 12 bases lying between them. Germline V gives CDR1 SGHKS, CDR2 YYEKEE (reference sequence). This CDR3 has 16 residues. The CDR3: CASSSPDRATNEKLFF. The CDR3 DNA follows: TGTGCCAGCAGCTCCCCCGATCGGGCAACTAATGAAAAACTGTTTTTT.